A selection of T cell receptor beta chains follows, all from one sample in a study of blood T cell repertoires in COVID-19. The method was immunoSEQ multiplex PCR; TCRdb's version includes in-frame clones alone and lacks a portion of them. The sample comprises approximately 320,000 clones, 90% of which are singletons, and 2.6% rests with the top ten. Sequencing was done on a sample of PBMCs or T cells enriched from blood (not recorded which). The receptors derive from a man aged 55-75 years who had recovered from COVID-19. Each CDR3 is given with its conserved first and last residue.

>TRBV12-3/TRBV12-4|13|TRBJ1-2
CASSLSTTYGYTF
>TRBV19|15|TRBJ2-7
CASSIGTAKTYEQYF
>TRBV2|14|TRBJ1-4
CASRRTGENEKLFF
>TRBV3-1/TRBV3-2|13|TRBJ2-7
CASSRDSSSEQYF
>TRBV24-1|14|TRBJ1-2
CATSGTDNAYGYTF
>TRBV5-1|14|TRBJ2-7
CASSLGQPPYEQYF
>TRBV3-1/TRBV3-2|16|TRBJ2-3
CASSQDRLLSTDTQYF
>TRBV11-2|15|TRBJ2-2
CASSLVGTSTGELFF
>TRBV9|15|TRBJ1-3
CASSAQFPSGNTIYF
>TRBV4-2|16|TRBJ1-4
CASSHGSTGFNEKLFF
>TRBV6-5|14|TRBJ1-1
CASKTGGRVTEAFF
>TRBV2|14|TRBJ1-1
CASSETVMNTEAFF
>TRBV5-1|16|TRBJ1-1
CASSQWGAGGDTEAFF
>TRBV7-9|14|TRBJ1-1
CASSPTGMNTEAFF
>TRBV10-3|17|TRBJ1-5
CAISDRDPTGVVQPQHF
>TRBV5-1|16|TRBJ2-3
CASSLRPGGGTDTQYF
>TRBV18|15|TRBJ2-1
CASSPSSGTYNEQFF
>TRBV7-2|15|TRBJ1-2
CASSLQGAFNYGYTF
>TRBV5-1|14|TRBJ2-7
CASSIQDITYEQYF
>TRBV30|17|TRBJ2-7
CAWGPNLNSGRAYEQYF
>TRBV12-3/TRBV12-4|12|TRBJ1-3
CASSSGGNTIYF
>TRBV19|16|TRBJ1-5
CASSIGARASNQPQHF
>TRBV11-3|14|TRBJ2-7
CASSLSGRGNEQYF
>TRBV18|17|TRBJ1-1
CASSPAGLSGVDTEAFF
>TRBV3-1/TRBV3-2|14|TRBJ1-2
CASSFRTGIYGYTF
>TRBV27|15|TRBJ1-5
CASSPGEVGNQPQHF
>TRBV9|18|TRBJ2-1
CASSVIGGPGGGYNEQFF
>TRBV11-2|12|TRBJ2-7
CASSYQRDEQYF
>TRBV9|16|TRBJ2-1
CASSPQGQGGANEQFF
>TRBV4-3|15|TRBJ1-1
CASSQERALNTEAFF
>TRBV19|16|TRBJ2-2
CASTSSGTSNTGELFF
>TRBV5-4|17|TRBJ2-2
CASSSGGTSEITGELFF
>TRBV7-3|17|TRBJ1-1
CASSLVSAGYMNTEAFF
>TRBV6-9|21|TRBJ1-5
CASSYSPPRRGAGFGNQPQHF
>TRBV3-1/TRBV3-2|13|TRBJ1-2
CASAQGTNYGYTF
>TRBV4-1|14|TRBJ1-5
CASSQNRIDQPQHF
>TRBV18|13|TRBJ1-3
CASSREPGNTIYF